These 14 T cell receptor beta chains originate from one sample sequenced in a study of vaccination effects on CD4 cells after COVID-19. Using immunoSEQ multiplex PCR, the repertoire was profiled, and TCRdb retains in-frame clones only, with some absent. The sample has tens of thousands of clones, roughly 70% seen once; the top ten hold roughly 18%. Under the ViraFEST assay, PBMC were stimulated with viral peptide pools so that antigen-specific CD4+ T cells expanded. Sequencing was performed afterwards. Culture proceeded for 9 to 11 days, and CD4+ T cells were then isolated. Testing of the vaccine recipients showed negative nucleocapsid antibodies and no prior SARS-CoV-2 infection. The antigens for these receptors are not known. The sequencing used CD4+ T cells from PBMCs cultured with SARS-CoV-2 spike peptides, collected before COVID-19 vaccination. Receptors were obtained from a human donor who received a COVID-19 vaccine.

CDR3 in amino acids: CASSLALSGGYTF. CDR3 sequence (DNA): TGTGCCAGCAGCTTAGCGCTAAGCGGTGGCTACACCTTC. J is TRBJ1-2 and V is TRBV7-9; no definite D call. This CDR3 is 13 amino acids long. Trimming pared 0 bases from V and 7 bases from J, leaving 9 bases between. Germline loops: CDR1 SEHNR, CDR2 FQNEAQ (reference sequence).

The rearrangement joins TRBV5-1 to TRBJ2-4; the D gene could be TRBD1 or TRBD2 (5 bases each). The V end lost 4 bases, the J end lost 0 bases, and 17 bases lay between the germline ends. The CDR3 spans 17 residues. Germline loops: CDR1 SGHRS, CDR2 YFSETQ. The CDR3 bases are TGCGCCAGCAGCCCAGGGACCCGGGGAACAGCCAAAAACATTCAGTACTTC. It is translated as CASSPGTRGTAKNIQYF.

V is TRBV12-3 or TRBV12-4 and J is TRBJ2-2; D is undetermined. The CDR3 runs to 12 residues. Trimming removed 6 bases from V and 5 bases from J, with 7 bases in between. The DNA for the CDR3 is TGTGCCAGCAGCATAGGAACCGGGGAGCTGTTTTTT. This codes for CASSIGTGELFF.

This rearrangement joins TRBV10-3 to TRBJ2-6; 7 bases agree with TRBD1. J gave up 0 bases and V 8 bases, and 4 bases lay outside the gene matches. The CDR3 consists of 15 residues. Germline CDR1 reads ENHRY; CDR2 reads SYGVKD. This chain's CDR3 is CAIGAGGSGANVLTF. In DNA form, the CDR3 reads TGTGCCATCGGAGCAGGGGGCTCTGGGGCCAACGTCCTGACTTTC.

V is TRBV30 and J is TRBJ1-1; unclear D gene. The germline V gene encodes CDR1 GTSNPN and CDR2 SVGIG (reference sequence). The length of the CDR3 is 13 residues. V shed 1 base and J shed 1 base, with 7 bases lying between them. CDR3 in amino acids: CAWSGVANTEAFF. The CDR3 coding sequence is TGTGCCTGGAGTGGTGTAGCGAACACTGAAGCTTTCTTT.

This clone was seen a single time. CDR3 bases: TGTGCCAGCAGTTTAGGGTGGGGAGGGAACATTCAGTACTTC. Translated, it gives CASSLGWGGNIQYF. This chain connects TRBV28 to TRBJ2-4, with 7 bases fitting TRBD2. CDR3 length: 14 residues. The V segment lost 2 bases and the J segment 7 bases; nucleotides outside the gene matches: 5. Germline-derived CDR1 and CDR2 are MDHEN and SYDVKM.

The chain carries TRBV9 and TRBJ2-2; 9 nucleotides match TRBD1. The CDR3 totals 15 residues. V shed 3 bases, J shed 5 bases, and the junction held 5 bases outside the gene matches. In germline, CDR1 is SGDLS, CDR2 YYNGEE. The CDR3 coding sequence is TGTGCCAGCAGCGCCACAGGGGGCCGAACCGGGGAGCTGTTTTTT. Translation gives CASSATGGRTGELFF.

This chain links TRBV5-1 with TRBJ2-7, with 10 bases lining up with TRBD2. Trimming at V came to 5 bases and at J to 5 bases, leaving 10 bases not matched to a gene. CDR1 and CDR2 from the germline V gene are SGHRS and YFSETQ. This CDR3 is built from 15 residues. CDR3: CASSWGSGGANEQYF. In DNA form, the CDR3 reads TGCGCCAGCAGTTGGGGCAGCGGGGGGGCAAACGAGCAGTACTTC.

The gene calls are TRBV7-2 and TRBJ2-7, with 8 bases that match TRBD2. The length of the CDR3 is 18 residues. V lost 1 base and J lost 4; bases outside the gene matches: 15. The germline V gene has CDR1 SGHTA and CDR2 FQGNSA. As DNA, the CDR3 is TGTGCCAGCAGCTTAGGGGGATATAGCGGGACTTTCTATTACGAGCAGTACTTC. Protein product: CASSLGGYSGTFYYEQYF.

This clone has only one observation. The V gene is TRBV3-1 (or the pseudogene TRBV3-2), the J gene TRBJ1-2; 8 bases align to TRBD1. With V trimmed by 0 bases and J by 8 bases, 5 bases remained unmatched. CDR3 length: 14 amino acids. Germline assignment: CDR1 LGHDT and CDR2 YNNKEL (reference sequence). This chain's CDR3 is CASSQEGQVRGYTF. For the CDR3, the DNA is TGTGCCAGCAGCCAAGAGGGACAGGTGAGGGGCTACACCTTC.

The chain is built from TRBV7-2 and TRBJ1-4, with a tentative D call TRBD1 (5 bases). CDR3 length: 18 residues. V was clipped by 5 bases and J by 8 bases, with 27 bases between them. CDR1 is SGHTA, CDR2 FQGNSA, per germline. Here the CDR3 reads CASSPTGRGNAMEEKLFF. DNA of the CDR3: TGTGCCAGCAGCCCGACGGGACGGGGAAACGCGATGGAGGAAAAACTGTTTTTT.

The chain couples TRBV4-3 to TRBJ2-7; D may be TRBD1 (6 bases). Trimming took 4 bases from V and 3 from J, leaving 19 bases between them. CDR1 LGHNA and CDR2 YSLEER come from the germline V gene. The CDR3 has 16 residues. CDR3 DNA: TGCGCCAGCAGCCCGGAGCATCCGGACAGAGGCTACGAGCAGTACTTC. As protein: CASSPEHPDRGYEQYF.

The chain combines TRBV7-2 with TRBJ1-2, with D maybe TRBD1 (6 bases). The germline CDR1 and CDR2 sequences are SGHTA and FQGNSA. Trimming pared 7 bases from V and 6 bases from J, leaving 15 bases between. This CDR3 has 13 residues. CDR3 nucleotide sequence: TGTGCCAGCACCCACGGGGGGGGGCATGGCTACACCTTC. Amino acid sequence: CASTHGGGHGYTF.

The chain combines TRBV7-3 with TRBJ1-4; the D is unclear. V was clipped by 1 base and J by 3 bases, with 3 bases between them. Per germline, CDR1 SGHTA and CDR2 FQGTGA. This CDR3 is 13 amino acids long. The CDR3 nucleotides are TGTGCCAGCAGCTTAAGGCCTAATGAAAAACTGTTTTTT. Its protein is CASSLRPNEKLFF.